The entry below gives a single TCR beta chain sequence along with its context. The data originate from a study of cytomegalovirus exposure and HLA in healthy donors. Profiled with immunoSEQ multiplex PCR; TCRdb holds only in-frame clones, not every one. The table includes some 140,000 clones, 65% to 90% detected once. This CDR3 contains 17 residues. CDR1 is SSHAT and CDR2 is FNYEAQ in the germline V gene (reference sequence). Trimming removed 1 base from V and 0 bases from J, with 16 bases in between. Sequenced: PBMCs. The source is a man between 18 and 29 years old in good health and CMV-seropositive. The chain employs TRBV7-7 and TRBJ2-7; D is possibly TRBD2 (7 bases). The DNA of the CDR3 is TGTGCCAGCAGCTTAGAGGGGGGAGGGATACGCTCCTACGAGCAGTACTTC. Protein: CASSLEGGGIRSYEQYF.